This TCR beta chain was documented in a study of blood T cell repertoires in COVID-19 (TCRdb year 2020). Looking at the study overall: Samples covering the acute and convalescent phases of COVID-19 were provided by collaborators in the United States, Italy and Spain. The material from the prospective study consisted of cDNA or gDNA derived from T cells, B-cell-depleted T cells, or PBMCs. The dataset comprised deeply sampled blood TCRbeta repertoires from subjects exposed to, actively infected with, or recovered from COVID-19. The repertoires were released in a freely available public database intended as a resource for research on the immune response to SARS-CoV-2. Samples came from the ongoing ImmuneRACE study (first 160 participants) plus 1,254 subjects from 6 global collaborators. Nearly every sample came with metadata listing a de-identified subject ID, COVID-19 status, age in years and sex. Where HLA class I and class II types were available, the types were taken from metadata supplied by the sample provider, not from assay-based typing. Here is what the overall study found, with its caveats: How much clinical and demographic metadata was included differed by source and by participant, and the metadata was provided uncurated.

A note on this clone: Its antigen target is currently unknown. No base-level quality is on record; no much larger clone is a single base apart.

The collaborating institutions used their own protocols to collect whole blood in K2EDTA tubes. Collaborator samples were shipped for TCRbeta analysis as frozen whole blood, isolated PBMCs, or DNA extracted from either sample type. TCRbeta CDR3 regions were amplified from genomic DNA by means of the immunoSEQ Assay, a bias-controlled multiplex PCR. As for the authors' bioinformatics: The number of nucleated cells in each sample was estimated by amplification of reference gene primers within the assay. To quantify the absolute abundance of each unique TCRbeta CDR3 rearrangement, sequence reads were collapsed and filtered. For each sample, productive Simpson clonality was calculated as the square root of Simpson's diversity index over productive rearrangements. What TCRdb holds here is the immuneACCESS table cut down to in-frame rearrangements. Part of the clones is not present; checked against another copy, under half of the missing clones reflect an unresolved V gene, and the others are unexplained. The V and J calls and clone size come from that table; D and trimming were worked out from the DNA. Here the sample has 130,000 to 150,000 clones; roughly 86% occur a single time. The ten largest clones add up to 15% of the sample.

Sample: peripheral blood. This TCR derives from a human donor with acute or convalescent COVID-19. The donor label of this sample is uncertain.

The nucleotide sequence is TGCGCCAGCAGCGCGGGACAGTCTAACTATGGCTACACCTTC. It codes for CASSAGQSNYGYTF. The sequence links TRBV5-1 to TRBJ1-2, and 7 bases in between align with TRBD1. Measured from the cysteine to the phenylalanine, the CDR3 is 14 residues long. The retained sequence is limited to the CDR3, 42 bases, with the frame set at the first base. The germline V gene supplies CDR1 SGHRS and CDR2 YFSETQ. Trimming removed 4 bases from V and 0 bases from J; the gene matches leave 3 bases unexplained.